Below are 18 T cell receptor beta chains sequenced from a single sample in a study of T-cell memory formation after mild COVID-19. MiXCR was run by TCRdb on the 5' RACE reads, yielding one entry per CDR3 protein. The sample records around 250,000 distinct CDR3 sequences, around 15% being singletons. The sequenced material came from PBMCs or a T cell subset sorted from them (not recorded which). These receptors were taken from a man between 18 and 29 years old who had mild COVID-19 (a few samples of this study predate the infection). Cell type and time point are not known.

This clonotype was seen a few times. The chain joins TRBV7-2 to TRBJ2-7; D is unresolved. Trimming shortened V by 2 bases and J by 3 bases, and 14 bases separated the two germline ends. Looked up from germline, CDR1 is SGHTA and CDR2 is FQGNSA. CDR3 length: 15 residues. The CDR3 loop reads CASSLMSFSSYEQYF. The CDR3 DNA is TGTGCCAGCAGCTTAATGAGCTTCTCTAGCTACGAGCAGTACTTC. Full variable domain (remainder filled in from reference TRBV7-2 and TRBJ2-7): GAGVSQSPSNKVTEKGKDVELRCDPISGHTALYWYRQSLGQGLEFLIYFQGNSAPDKSGLPSDRFSAERTGGSVSTLTIQRTQQEDSAVYLCASSLMSFSSYEQYFGPGTRLTVT.

The V call is TRBV7-3, the J call TRBJ2-5, with TRBD2 as a possible D gene (6 bases). Looked up from germline, CDR1 is SGHTA and CDR2 is FQGTGA. Trimming stripped 7 bases from V and 2 bases from J, with 26 bases between. The CDR3 length is 18 residues. The CDR3 region is CASTLRGGPFFLQETQYF. CDR3 bases: TGTGCCAGCACCCTGCGGGGAGGCCCTTTTTTCCTTCAAGAGACCCAGTACTTC.

In this sample, this clonotype turned up many times. V and J are TRBV25-1 and TRBJ2-5; D remains unclear. Germline V gene data show CDR1 as MGHDK and CDR2 as SYGVNS. CDR3 size: 10 residues. V was cut by 8 bases and J by 2 bases, with 3 bases left in between. The CDR3: CASGQETQYF. CDR3 nucleotide sequence: TGTGCCAGCGGGCAAGAGACCCAGTACTTC.

This clonotype has more than one count but fewer than ten. V gene TRBV7-8 combines with J gene TRBJ2-7; 8 positions agree with TRBD2. The CDR3 totals 16 residues. The V gene's germline CDR1 is SGHVS and CDR2 FQNEAQ. Losses at the gene ends were 0 bases for V and 2 bases for J; bases not matched to a gene: 6. The CDR3 sequence: CASSLAPAGATYEQYV. Here the CDR3 DNA reads TGTGCCAGCAGCTTAGCGCCAGCGGGGGCAACCTACGAGCAGTACGTC.

The rearrangement links TRBV14 to TRBJ1-6, with 11 nucleotides matching TRBD1. CDR1 SGHDN and CDR2 FVKESK come from the germline V gene. The V gene end was trimmed by 4 bases and the J gene end by 10 bases; junction bases not matched to a gene: 3. This CDR3 has 14 amino acids. The CDR3 nucleotides read TGTGCCAGCAGCCCAAGGACAGGGGGCTCACCCCTCCACTTT. It translates to CASSPRTGGSPLHF. The full variable domain, its missing parts supplied by reference TRBV14 and TRBJ1-6, is EAGVTQFPSHSVIEKGQTVTLRCDPISGHDNLYWYRRVMGKEIKFLLHFVKESKQDESGMPNNRFLAERTGGTYSTLKVQPAELEDSGVYFCASSPRTGGSPLHFGNGTRLTVT.

The gene calls are TRBV24-1 and TRBJ2-2; 8 bases are shared with TRBD2. CDR3 length: 15 residues. Germline V gives CDR1 KGHDR, CDR2 SFDVKD. The V gene end was trimmed by 9 bases and the J gene end by 5 bases; junction bases not matched to a gene: 10. The CDR3 DNA is TGTGCCACCGGTCCGGGGGGGTCGGCGACCGGGGAGCTGTTTTTT. This encodes CATGPGGSATGELFF.

This clonotype was recorded at least ten times. The J gene is TRBJ2-3, the V gene TRBV9, with no clear D. Germline V gene lookup returns CDR1 SGDLS and CDR2 YYNGEE. The CDR3 length is 12 residues. Trimming took 2 bases from V and 3 from J, leaving 4 bases between them. CDR3 sequence (DNA): TGTGCCAGCAGCGTGAATACAGATACGCAGTATTTT. Its protein product is CASSVNTDTQYF.

This clonotype was seen a few times. The chain uses TRBV6-2 or TRBV6-3 and TRBJ1-5, with D perhaps matching TRBD1 (5 bases). The V end was cut by 7 bases, the J end by 1 base, with 14 bases between. CDR1 MNHEY and CDR2 SVGEGT come from the germline V gene. This CDR3 region has 15 residues. CDR3 protein: CASTPRGGSNQPQHF. CDR3 DNA: TGTGCCAGCACCCCCCGGGGCGGGAGCAATCAGCCCCAGCATTTT.

In this sample, this clonotype turned up a few times. J is TRBJ2-1 and V is TRBV25-1; 7 bases align to TRBD2. CDR3 length: 13 amino acids. Germline V gives CDR1 MGHDK, CDR2 SYGVNS. V shed 6 bases, J shed 7 bases, and the junction held 6 bases outside the gene matches. The CDR3 nucleotides are TGTGCCAGCAGGGGGAGGGGCTTGAATGAGCAGTTCTTC. Amino acids: CASRGRGLNEQFF.

V and J are TRBV6-4 and TRBJ2-7, with TRBD1 matching 10 bases. Trimming cost V 9 bases and J 2 bases; bases outside gene matches: 4. CDR1 and CDR2 (germline): MRHNA, SNTAGT. The CDR3 spans 13 residues. The CDR3 coding sequence is TGTGCCAGGCCGGGACAGGGGACCTACGAGCAGTACTTC. Encoded protein: CARPGQGTYEQYF.

This clonotype was seen only a few times. This chain uses TRBV27 with TRBJ2-2, with 8 bases that match TRBD2. The V segment lost 0 bases and the J segment 2 bases; nucleotides outside the gene matches: 2. Germline V gene lookup returns CDR1 MNHEY and CDR2 SMNVEV (reference sequence). CDR3 length: 16 residues. The CDR3 loop is CASSLSLADNTGELFF. The CDR3 region has the DNA TGTGCCAGCAGTTTATCACTAGCGGACAACACCGGGGAGCTGTTTTTT.

This clonotype was detected only a few times. The chain recombines TRBV12-3 or TRBV12-4 with TRBJ2-1; 8 nucleotides line up with TRBD1. The CDR3 contains 14 residues. After removal of 2 bases from V and 6 bases from J, the junction contained 3 bases not matched to a gene. The CDR3: CASSLIDRGNEQFF. In DNA form, the CDR3 reads TGTGCCAGCAGTTTAATAGACAGGGGCAATGAGCAGTTCTTC.

This clonotype was counted a few times. The chain employs TRBV5-4 and TRBJ2-3; D is perhaps TRBD2 (6 bases). Per the germline V gene, CDR1 is SGHNT and CDR2 is YYREEE (reference sequence). V dropped 5 bases and J dropped 4 bases, with 20 bases sitting between them. The CDR3 runs 16 residues. The CDR3 is CASSGAGQGGPDTQYF. The CDR3 nucleotides are TGTGCCAGCAGTGGGGCTGGCCAGGGAGGCCCAGATACGCAGTATTTT.

This clonotype was seen a few times. The CDR3 DNA reads TGTGCTAGTGGTTTGGTACTAGCGGGCTTCACAGATACGCAGTATTTT. This translates into CASGLVLAGFTDTQYF. The V gene is TRBV12-5, the J gene TRBJ2-3; TRBD2 agrees at 9 bases. This CDR3 has 16 residues. J gave up 2 bases and V 0 bases, and 3 bases lay outside the gene matches. CDR1 LGHNT and CDR2 FRNRAP come from the germline V gene.

Only a few counts were recorded for this clonotype. The chain combines TRBV7-2 with TRBJ2-1; possibly TRBD2 for D (6 bases). CDR1 and CDR2 (germline): SGHTA, FQGNSA. The CDR3 is 15 amino acids. Trimming shortened V by 6 bases and J by 3 bases, and 15 bases separated the two germline ends. The CDR3 here is CASRGAGGDYNEQFF. The CDR3 DNA is TGTGCCAGCAGAGGAGCGGGCGGCGACTACAATGAGCAGTTCTTC.

This chain connects TRBV12-3 or TRBV12-4 to TRBJ1-1; D not certain. Between the trimmed V and J ends, which lost 4 bases and 2 bases, there was a span of 8 bases. The CDR3 is made up of 13 amino acids. CDR3 nucleotide sequence: TGTGCCAGCAGTTCGGGATACAACACTGAAGCTTTCTTT. Its protein is CASSSGYNTEAFF.

This sequence joins TRBV20-1 and TRBJ1-2; D not resolved. Germline V lookup: CDR1 DFQATT, CDR2 SNEGSKA (reference sequence). The CDR3 consists of 14 residues. V lost 0 bases and J 4 bases, leaving 12 bases between the germline ends. CDR3 sequence: CSARETLGAYGYTF. The DNA of the CDR3 is TGCAGTGCTAGAGAGACCCTCGGCGCCTATGGCTACACCTTC.

This clonotype was seen more than once but under ten times. The chain combines TRBV18 with TRBJ2-3; D unresolved. Germline CDR1 is KGHSH and CDR2 is LQKENI. Trimming removed 0 bases at V and 5 bases at J, with 3 bases between. The CDR3 sequence is 12 residues long. The CDR3 here is CASSPPVDTQYF. Written as DNA, the CDR3 is TGTGCCAGCTCACCACCGGTAGATACGCAGTATTTT.